The 26 T cell receptor beta chains given below trace back to one sample, sequenced in a study of T cell responses to AZD1222 COVID-19 vaccine. The method was immunoSEQ multiplex PCR; TCRdb's version includes in-frame clones alone and lacks a portion of them. Of around 67,000 clones in the sample, 84% are singletons; the top ten hold approximately 7%. Source: peripheral blood, taken on day 0 of AZD1222 vaccination. These TCRs come from an adult in good health.

The chain couples TRBV27 to TRBJ1-2; D is perhaps TRBD1 (5 bases). CDR3 length: 14 residues. From germline, CDR1 is MNHEY and CDR2 SMNVEV (reference sequence). V lost 2 bases and J lost 4, with 11 bases in between. In nucleotides, the CDR3 is TGTGCCAGCAGTTTAAATCAGGGAGGCTATGGCTACACCTTC. Protein sequence: CASSLNQGGYGYTF.

The J gene is TRBJ1-5, the V gene TRBV2; D gene ambiguous. CDR3 length: 14 residues. The V end was cut by 6 bases, the J end by 6 bases, with 15 bases between. The germline V gene has CDR1 SNHLY and CDR2 FYNNEI. The CDR3 is CASSGRAIAQPQHF. The DNA for the CDR3 is TGTGCCAGCAGCGGCCGGGCTATAGCTCAGCCCCAGCATTTT.

V is TRBV7-9 and J is TRBJ2-7, with 10 nucleotides matching TRBD1. The CDR3 runs 16 residues. The trim removed 5 bases at V and 0 bases at J, leaving 7 bases unmatched. CDR1 and CDR2 from the germline V gene are SEHNR and FQNEAQ (reference sequence). The CDR3 region is CASSQTGGYSSYEQYF. The CDR3 nucleotides read TGTGCCAGCAGCCAGACAGGGGGCTATAGCTCCTACGAGCAGTACTTC. Supplemented by reference TRBV7-9 and TRBJ2-7, the full variable domain reads DTGVSQNPRHKITKRGQNVTFRCDPISEHNRLYWYRQTLGQGPEFLTYFQNEAQLEKSRLLSDRFSAERPKGSFSTLEIQRTEQGDSAMYLCASSQTGGYSSYEQYFGPGTRLTVT.

The chain combines TRBV24-1 with TRBJ2-3, with 7 bases fitting TRBD1. Germline-derived CDR1 and CDR2 are KGHDR and SFDVKD. Losses at the gene ends were 2 bases for V and 5 bases for J; bases not matched to a gene: 6. The CDR3 totals 15 residues. The CDR3 DNA is TGTGCCACCAGTGATTCAGGGGCAGGGGGAGATACGCAGTATTTT. Translating gives CATSDSGAGGDTQYF.

This clone was seen a few times. CDR3 loop: CASAAFQPQHF. The CDR3 region has the DNA TGTGCCAGCGCTGCGTTTCAGCCCCAGCATTTT. J is TRBJ1-5 and V is TRBV6-5; D is unresolved. This CDR3 contains 11 residues. Trimming left V 8 bases short and J 6 bases short, with 8 bases between. CDR1 and CDR2 from the germline V gene are MNHEY and SVGAGI.

The chain is built from TRBV10-3 and TRBJ1-5; D gene ambiguous. CDR1 is ENHRY and CDR2 is SYGVKD in the germline V gene. This CDR3 is 12 amino acids long. Trimming took off 8 bases at V and 4 bases at J, with 9 bases between the two ends. Written as DNA, the CDR3 is TGTGCCATCTCCCAGAAAAATCAGCCCCAGCATTTT. Its translation is CAISQKNQPQHF.

This chain connects TRBV19 to TRBJ2-7; D possibly uses TRBD1 or TRBD2 (5 bases each). V lost 5 bases and J 0 bases, leaving 8 bases between the germline ends. The length of the CDR3 is 13 residues. The germline V gene encodes CDR1 LNHDA and CDR2 SQIVND (reference sequence). The chain's CDR3 is CASSWDVSYEQYF. DNA of the CDR3: TGTGCCAGTAGTTGGGACGTCTCCTACGAGCAGTACTTC.

The chain uses TRBV6-5 and TRBJ1-4; D remains unclear. The CDR3 totals 16 residues. Germline-derived CDR1 and CDR2 are MNHEY and SVGAGI. Trimming shortened V by 4 bases and J by 6 bases, and 18 bases separated the two germline ends. The CDR3 DNA reads TGTGCCAGCAGTTCACCCGACCTAGGCTGGGATGAAAAACTGTTTTTT. Amino acids: CASSSPDLGWDEKLFF.

In DNA form, the CDR3 reads TGTGCCAGCTCACTGGACGAGAACACTGAAGCTTTCTTT. It yields the protein CASSLDENTEAFF. The V call is TRBV18, the J call TRBJ1-1, with D unclear. The CDR3 runs to 13 residues. The V gene lost 4 bases and the J gene lost 1 base, with 7 bases spanning the gap. Germline CDR1 and CDR2: KGHSH and LQKENI.

In its sample, this clone was seen a few times. The chain recombines TRBV28 with TRBJ1-5; D is ambiguous. CDR3 length: 14 residues. The V and J ends lost 6 bases and 8 bases respectively, with 17 bases between them. Germline CDR1 reads MDHEN; CDR2 reads SYDVKM. CDR3: CASRDAGASKPQHF. The CDR3, as DNA: TGTGCCAGCAGGGACGCAGGCGCATCGAAGCCCCAGCATTTT.

The V call is TRBV12-3 or TRBV12-4, the J call TRBJ1-2; a possible D gene is TRBD1 (6 bases). Trimming stripped 7 bases from V and 10 bases from J, with 16 bases between. This CDR3 contains 12 residues. The CDR3 region is CASTFLRQDYTF. CDR3 DNA: TGTGCCAGCACCTTCCTACGACAGGACTACACCTTC.

As for this clone: An end of the junction differs from the germline gene, which may be a read error. This chain connects TRBV10-2 to TRBJ2-7; perhaps TRBD2 as D (5 bases). The CDR3 length is 11 residues. CDR1 and CDR2 from the germline V gene are WSHSY and SAAADI. This chain's CDR3 is CASGEGGEQYF. The CDR3 nucleotides are TGCGCCAGCGGTGAGGGCGGCGAGCAGTACTTC.

The chain carries TRBV9 and TRBJ1-5; no clear D. CDR3 length equals 13 residues. Germline CDR1 is SGDLS and CDR2 is YYNGEE. V shed 0 bases and J shed 6 bases, with 7 bases lying between them. The CDR3 DNA reads TGTGCCAGCAGCGTAGGGGGTGTTCAGCCCCAGCATTTT. This sequence encodes CASSVGGVQPQHF.

The chain links TRBV6-2 or TRBV6-3 to TRBJ1-6; D is undetermined. The germline V and J ends were trimmed by 6 bases and 5 bases, with 26 bases remaining between them. Germline assignment: CDR1 MNHEY and CDR2 SVGEGT. The CDR3 is 19 residues long. In DNA form, the CDR3 reads TGTGCCAGCAGCCATTCTTCCGGCCGGGCGACGAGACATAATTCACCCCTCCACTTT. It codes for CASSHSSGRATRHNSPLHF.

The chain uses TRBV4-1 and TRBJ2-2; D call uncertain. Germline V gives CDR1 MGHRA, CDR2 YSYEKL. The CDR3 contains 13 residues. V lost 4 bases, J lost 7 bases, and 10 bases lay in between. The CDR3, as DNA: TGCGCCAGCAGCCCAGCGTGGAACGGGGAGCTGTTTTTT. It encodes CASSPAWNGELFF.

This chain connects TRBV5-1 to TRBJ2-7; D tentatively fits TRBD1 or TRBD2 (5 bases each). Germline CDR1 reads SGHRS; CDR2 reads YFSETQ. The CDR3 runs to 14 residues. The V and J ends lost 0 bases and 4 bases respectively, with 11 bases between them. DNA of the CDR3: TGCGCCAGCAGCTTGGGATTCGGGGCTTACGAGCAGTACTTC. As protein: CASSLGFGAYEQYF.

The V gene is TRBV7-8, the J gene TRBJ2-7, with D possibly TRBD1 on 5 matching bases. The germline CDR1 and CDR2 sequences are SGHVS and FQNEAQ. V lost 2 bases and J 6 bases, leaving 17 bases between the germline ends. This CDR3 has 15 residues. CDR3 in amino acids: CASSLFQGMGSEQYF. As DNA, the CDR3 is TGTGCCAGCAGCTTATTCCAGGGAATGGGCTCCGAGCAGTACTTC.

The chain recombines TRBV28 with TRBJ1-3; no firm D call. Germline V gene sequence: CDR1 MDHEN, CDR2 SYDVKM. This CDR3 is built from 15 residues. V was clipped by 4 bases and J by 0 bases, with 10 bases between them. The CDR3 nucleotides read TGTGCCAGCAGTTGGATCCATGACTCTGGAAACACCATATATTTT. Translated: CASSWIHDSGNTIYF.

This clone was seen once. The chain recombines TRBV18 with TRBJ2-7, with TRBD2 identical over 7 bases. The CDR3 is 16 amino acids. Germline-derived CDR1 and CDR2 are KGHSH and LQKENI. The V segment lost 0 bases and the J segment 3 bases; nucleotides outside the gene matches: 8. CDR3 protein: CASSPPGGYPGYEQYF. The CDR3 coding sequence is TGTGCCAGCTCACCACCGGGGGGGTACCCAGGCTACGAGCAGTACTTC. The entire variable domain, with the rest obtained from reference TRBV18 and TRBJ2-7, is as follows: NAGVMQNPRHLVRRRGQEARLRCSPMKGHSHVYWYRQLPEEGLKFMVYLQKENIIDESGMPKERFSAEFPKEGPSILRIQQVVRGDSAAYFCASSPPGGYPGYEQYFGPGTRLTVT.

The rearrangement uses TRBV27 and TRBJ1-5; D is uncertain. The CDR3 is 13 amino acids. Trimming cost V 2 bases and J 7 bases, with 9 bases left between them. Germline CDR1 reads MNHEY; CDR2 reads SMNVEV (reference sequence). In nucleotides, the CDR3 is TGTGCCAGCAGTTTAAACTGGGTCCAGCCCCAGCATTTT. Amino acids: CASSLNWVQPQHF.

The gene calls are TRBV19 and TRBJ1-5; D remains ambiguous. The CDR3 totals 13 residues. V lost 4 bases to trimming and J lost 9 bases, with 13 bases between them. In germline, CDR1 is LNHDA, CDR2 SQIVND (reference sequence). The CDR3 bases are TGTGCCAGTAGTAGTGGCCACCAAACGCCCCAGCATTTT. This translates into CASSSGHQTPQHF.

The chain links TRBV3-1 (or the pseudogene TRBV3-2) to TRBJ1-5; 8 bases fit TRBD1. The CDR3 sequence is 16 residues long. Germline lookup yields CDR1 LGHDT and CDR2 YNNKEL (reference sequence). V lost 4 bases to trimming and J lost 5 bases; unmatched junction nucleotides: 10. CDR3: CASSLGQGQIHQPQHF. CDR3 coding DNA: TGTGCCAGCAGCCTCGGACAGGGTCAGATTCATCAGCCCCAGCATTTT.

The genes are TRBV6-1 and TRBJ2-1; 9 nucleotides agree with TRBD1. Germline trimming cut 3 bases from V and 7 bases from J; bases unmatched to any gene: 7. CDR1 is MNHNS, CDR2 SASEGT, per germline. This CDR3 contains 15 residues. The CDR3 sequence is CASSDGTGMENEQFF. CDR3 nucleotide sequence: TGTGCCAGCAGTGACGGGACAGGGATGGAGAATGAGCAGTTCTTC.

This clone was recorded only once. The rearrangement links TRBV19 to TRBJ2-3; weak D call: TRBD2 (5 bases). The germline V gene has CDR1 LNHDA and CDR2 SQIVND (reference sequence). The V end was cut by 3 bases, the J end by 1 base, with 5 bases between. The length of the CDR3 is 13 residues. The CDR3 DNA reads TGTGCCAGTAGTATCGGGGGCACAGATACGCAGTATTTT. Translating it yields CASSIGGTDTQYF.

The V and J genes are TRBV18 and TRBJ2-1; 7 bases line up with TRBD2. This CDR3 region has 14 residues. The V gene end was trimmed by 4 bases and the J gene end by 5 bases; junction bases not matched to a gene: 5. Germline V gene lookup returns CDR1 KGHSH and CDR2 LQKENI. The DNA of the CDR3 is TGTGCCAGCTCACTCACTAGCGCAGACAATGAGCAGTTCTTC. Amino acid sequence: CASSLTSADNEQFF.

The chain employs TRBV7-9 and TRBJ2-7; D is perhaps TRBD1 or TRBD2 (5 bases each). V shed 1 base and J shed 3 bases, with 13 bases lying between them. Germline V gene sequence: CDR1 SEHNR, CDR2 FQNEAQ (reference sequence). This CDR3 comprises 15 residues. The CDR3 DNA reads as TGTGCCAGCAGCTTAGGAGGGGTGGGGAACTACGAGCAGTACTTC. Translated: CASSLGGVGNYEQYF.